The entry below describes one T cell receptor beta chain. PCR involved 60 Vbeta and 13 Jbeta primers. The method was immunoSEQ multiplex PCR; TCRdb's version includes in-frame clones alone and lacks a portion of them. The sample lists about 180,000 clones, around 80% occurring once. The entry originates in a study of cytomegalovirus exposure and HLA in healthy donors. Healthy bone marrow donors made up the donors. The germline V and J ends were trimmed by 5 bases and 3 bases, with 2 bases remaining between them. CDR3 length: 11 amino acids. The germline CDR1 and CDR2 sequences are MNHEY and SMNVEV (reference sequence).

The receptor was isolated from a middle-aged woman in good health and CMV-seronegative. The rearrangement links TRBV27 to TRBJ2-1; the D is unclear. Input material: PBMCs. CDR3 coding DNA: TGTGCCAGCAGTCACTACAATGAGCAGTTCTTC. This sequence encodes CASSHYNEQFF.